This TCR beta chain was recorded in a study of identical twins. From germline, CDR1 is GTSNPN and CDR2 SVGIG (reference sequence). Trimming left V 4 bases short and J 5 bases short, with 22 bases between. The CDR3 runs 16 residues. A word on this clonotype: What it binds is not known.

General study points: Twin sharing of out-of-frame TCR alpha was underestimated by models in monozygotic pairs. These conclusions were based on statistical analysis (cross-sectional, not following the same donors).

A template switching step contributed a universal primer site, while unique molecular identifiers were present in the cDNA. Via MiXCR, TCRdb re-called the 5' RACE reads, giving one row per CDR3 protein. Among about 690,000 distinct CDR3 sequences, 6% to 6.5% were seen once, and the ten largest hold about 1.8%. The V gene is TRBV30, the J gene TRBJ2-3; D is uncertain. The sequenced sample was naive T cells sorted from blood. The origin of this receptor is a young man in good health. CDR3 coding DNA: TGTGCCTGGATGGTACGCGGACCCCTCCGGGTAGATACGCAGTATTTT. Translation gives CAWMVRGPLRVDTQYF.